The rows below give T cell receptor beta chains drawn from one sample of a study of shared clonotypes between healthy human individuals. TCRdb's table, derived via immunoSEQ multiplex PCR, lists solely in-frame clones and lacks some. This sample has more than 600,000 clones, with roughly nine tenths found just once. Sequencing was carried out using naive CD8+ T cells sorted from blood. The receptor set was obtained from a man aged 30 to 45 in good health. Each CDR3 is given with its conserved first and last residue. The D gene is left open where the match is weak. Size is stated for part of the rows, as once, few or many counts, or as a class when the clone is expanded.

D	V	size	J	CDR3	DNA
TRBD2	TRBV9	once	TRBJ2-3	CASSGTSTNTDTQYF	TGTGCCAGCTCCGGGACTAGCACAAACACAGATACGCAGTATTTT
TRBD1	TRBV19	NA	TRBJ2-7	CASSISWTGEYYEQYF	TGTGCCAGTAGTATAAGTTGGACAGGGGAGTACTACGAGCAGTACTTC
NA	TRBV29-1	NA	TRBJ2-3	CSVEVSSDPADTQYF	TGCAGCGTTGAAGTATCTAGCGATCCCGCAGATACGCAGTATTTT
NA	TRBV2	NA	TRBJ1-1	CASSVFDGQMNTEAFF	TGTGCCAGCAGTGTATTTGACGGACAGATGAACACTGAAGCTTTCTTT
NA	TRBV7-9	NA	TRBJ1-2	CASSYSTEGLFSGYTF	TGTGCCAGCAGCTACAGTACGGAGGGGCTGTTCTCTGGCTACACCTTC
TRBD2	TRBV5-1	NA	TRBJ2-1	CASSASGTTRYNEQFF	TGCGCCAGCAGCGCTAGCGGGACTACGAGATACAATGAGCAGTTCTTC
TRBD2	TRBV7-9	NA	TRBJ2-7	CASSSERGYEQYF	TGTGCCAGCAGCTCCGAGCGGGGCTACGAGCAGTACTTC
NA	TRBV11-2	NA	TRBJ2-1	CASSLVPGTDEQFF	TGTGCCAGCAGCTTAGTGCCGGGTACGGATGAGCAGTTCTTC
TRBD2	TRBV7-6	NA	TRBJ2-7	CASSTRREGGTYEQYF	TGTGCCAGCAGCACACGCCGGGAGGGAGGGACCTACGAGCAGTACTTC
NA	TRBV4-1	few	TRBJ1-5	CASSQEGWQGSNQPQHF	TGCGCCAGCAGCCAAGAGGGGTGGCAGGGTAGCAATCAGCCCCAGCATTTT
NA	TRBV10-3	NA	TRBJ2-7	CAISEGTGIRIHEQYF	TGTGCCATCAGTGAGGGAACAGGTATTCGCATACACGAGCAGTACTTC
NA	TRBV28	NA	TRBJ1-1	CASKFGGDVPEAFF	TGTGCCAGCAAATTCGGGGGGGACGTTCCTGAAGCTTTCTTT
TRBD1	TRBV19	NA	TRBJ2-1	CASSIGQGAYNEQFF	TGTGCCAGTAGTATAGGACAGGGGGCCTACAATGAGCAGTTCTTC
TRBD1	TRBV9	NA	TRBJ1-1	CASSPGTGGERDTEAFF	TGTGCCAGCAGCCCAGGGACAGGGGGCGAGAGGGACACTGAAGCTTTCTTT
NA	TRBV27	NA	TRBJ1-3	CASSSIPPPVGNTIYF	TGTGCCAGCAGTTCAATACCTCCCCCGGTGGGAAACACCATATATTTT
NA	TRBV28	NA	TRBJ2-7	CASSLRIAGNEQYF	TGTGCCAGCAGCTTAAGGATCGCCGGCAACGAGCAGTACTTC
NA	TRBV7-8	once	TRBJ1-2	CASSLKGDGYTF	TGTGCCAGCAGCTTAAAGGGAGACGGCTACACCTTC
TRBD1	TRBV7-9	once	TRBJ2-7	CASSLNRGLNLEQYF	TGTGCCAGCAGCTTAAACAGGGGGCTGAATCTCGAGCAGTACTTC
NA	TRBV9	NA	TRBJ2-5	CASSVDSSRETQYF	TGTGCCAGCAGCGTAGATTCCAGCCGAGAGACCCAGTACTTC
NA	TRBV5-6	NA	TRBJ2-3	CASSSFPDTQYF	TGTGCCAGCAGTTCGTTCCCAGATACGCAGTATTTT
NA	TRBV29-1	NA	TRBJ2-1	CSVGRGYEQFF	TGCAGCGTTGGACGGGGTTATGAGCAGTTCTTC
NA	TRBV9	NA	TRBJ2-1	CASSGGSGYNEQFF	TGTGCCAGCAGCGGAGGCTCGGGTTACAATGAGCAGTTCTTC
TRBD1	TRBV7-9	NA	TRBJ2-7	CASTGTVGRGEQYF	TGTGCCAGCACGGGGACAGTAGGCCGGGGCGAGCAGTACTTC
NA	TRBV11-2	NA	TRBJ2-3	CASSLDADTQYF	TGTGCCAGCAGCTTAGATGCAGATACGCAGTATTTT
TRBD2	TRBV5-6	once	TRBJ2-7	CASSLAAGEGEQYF	TGTGCCAGCAGCTTGGCTGCGGGAGAGGGCGAGCAGTACTTC
TRBD2	TRBV29-1	NA	TRBJ2-3	CSVAGGARSTDTQYF	TGCAGCGTTGCGGGGGGGGCCCGCTCCACAGATACGCAGTATTTT
TRBD2	TRBV27	NA	TRBJ2-3	CASSLRGLAGVTDTQYF	TGTGCCAGCAGTTTAAGGGGACTAGCGGGAGTCACAGATACGCAGTATTTT
NA	TRBV19	NA	TRBJ1-2	CASSIEGDGYTF	TGTGCCAGTAGTATAGAGGGAGATGGCTACACCTTC
NA	TRBV7-3	few	TRBJ1-5	CASSLRGKGTPQHF	TGTGCCAGCAGCTTAAGGGGAAAGGGGACGCCCCAGCATTTT
NA	TRBV27	NA	TRBJ1-5	CASSLAKSNQPQHF	TGTGCCAGCAGTTTAGCCAAGAGCAATCAGCCCCAGCATTTT
TRBD2	TRBV9	NA	TRBJ2-2	CASSDRTSGYTGELFF	TGTGCCAGCAGCGATCGGACTAGCGGATACACCGGGGAGCTGTTTTTT
NA	TRBV7-8	NA	TRBJ2-7	CASSLPSRVYEQYF	TGTGCCAGCAGCTTACCGAGCAGGGTCTACGAGCAGTACTTC
NA	TRBV30	once	TRBJ2-1	CAWSEYGFEYNEQFF	TGTGCCTGGAGTGAATACGGTTTCGAGTACAATGAGCAGTTCTTC
NA	TRBV27	NA	TRBJ2-7	CASSLYPGAGEQYF	TGTGCCAGCAGTTTATACCCGGGGGCAGGCGAGCAGTACTTC
TRBD2	TRBV9	NA	TRBJ2-1	CASSVGGLAGGSYNEQFF	TGTGCCAGCAGCGTAGGGGGACTAGCGGGAGGGTCCTACAATGAGCAGTTCTTC
NA	TRBV28	NA	TRBJ1-1	CASSSRIVRGRNTEAFF	TGTGCCAGCAGCTCGCGGATTGTCCGAGGGAGGAACACTGAAGCTTTCTTT
TRBD2	TRBV7-3	NA	TRBJ2-1	CASSLRGGGRAYNEQFF	TGTGCCAGCAGCTTAAGAGGGGGCGGGAGGGCTTACAATGAGCAGTTCTTC
NA	TRBV7-9	few	TRBJ2-7	CASSRRGDYEQYF	TGTGCCAGCAGCCGAAGAGGCGACTACGAGCAGTACTTC
NA	TRBV6-9	NA	TRBJ1-5	CARYIQPQHF	TGTGCCAGGTATATTCAGCCCCAGCATTTT
NA	TRBV27	NA	TRBJ1-1	CASSLSGKTEAFF	TGTGCCAGCAGTTTATCCGGGAAAACTGAAGCTTTCTTT
NA	TRBV27	NA	TRBJ2-3	CASSLLDGTDTQYF	TGTGCCAGCAGTCTACTAGACGGCACAGATACGCAGTATTTT
NA	TRBV5-5	NA	TRBJ2-1	CASSLGATRAKFF	TGTGCCAGCAGCTTGGGGGCCACTAGGGCCAAGTTCTTC
TRBD1	TRBV29-1	NA	TRBJ2-7	CSALGQGDYEQYF	TGCAGCGCCCTAGGACAGGGGGACTACGAGCAGTACTTC
NA	TRBV7-9	NA	TRBJ2-1	CASSPSAKSSYNEQFF	TGTGCCAGCAGCCCCTCAGCGAAGAGCTCCTACAATGAGCAGTTCTTC
NA	TRBV27	NA	TRBJ2-2	CASSFARGNTGELFF	TGTGCCAGCAGTTTTGCCAGAGGGAACACCGGGGAGCTGTTTTTT
NA	TRBV7-9	NA	TRBJ2-7	CASSLIPISYEQYF	TGTGCCAGCAGCTTAATCCCCATTTCCTACGAGCAGTACTTC
TRBD2	TRBV29-1	NA	TRBJ2-7	CSVRLASSYEQYF	TGCAGCGTCCGACTAGCGAGCTCCTACGAGCAGTACTTC